Shown below are 12 T cell receptor beta chains from a single sample sequenced in a study of blood T cell repertoires in COVID-19. This table comes from immunoSEQ multiplex PCR, and its TCRdb copy is limited to in-frame clones, with some not included. The data show about 200,000 clones, about 82% seen once. The sample comprised PBMCs or T cells enriched from blood (not recorded which). These receptors all come from a man aged 35 to 55 with acute COVID-19.

CDR3 amino acids: CASGQGISDTQYF. The CDR3 nucleotides are TGTGCCAGCGGACAGGGAATATCAGATACGCAGTATTTT. This rearrangement joins TRBV6-5 to TRBJ2-3; 8 bases map to TRBD1. The germline V gene encodes CDR1 MNHEY and CDR2 SVGAGI. The V and J ends lost 8 bases and 4 bases, in that order; junction bases with no gene match: 5. The CDR3 is 13 residues long.

This sequence joins TRBV25-1 and TRBJ1-1; unclear D gene. The V and J ends lost 8 bases and 4 bases respectively, with 8 bases between them. Germline CDR1 and CDR2: MGHDK and SYGVNS. This CDR3 is built from 11 residues. Here the CDR3 DNA reads TGTGCCAGCGAGCGGGGCACTGAAGCTTTCTTT. This gives the protein CASERGTEAFF.

The J gene is TRBJ2-7, the V gene TRBV27, with D perhaps TRBD2 (5 bases). The CDR3 has 15 amino acids. The V gene lost 5 bases and the J gene lost 1 base, with 15 bases spanning the gap. In germline, CDR1 is MNHEY, CDR2 SMNVEV (reference sequence). CDR3 sequence: CASSELGVGSYEQYF. CDR3 sequence (DNA): TGTGCCAGCAGTGAACTAGGAGTCGGGTCCTACGAGCAGTACTTC.

V and J are TRBV29-1 and TRBJ2-7; 8 nucleotides match TRBD1. The CDR3 loop spans 13 amino acids. After removal of 3 bases from V and 5 bases from J, the junction contained 6 bases not matched to a gene. Germline V gene sequence: CDR1 SQVTM, CDR2 ANQGSEA. CDR3: CSVEPDRGNEQYF. Written as DNA, the CDR3 is TGCAGCGTTGAGCCCGACAGGGGCAACGAGCAGTACTTC.

This chain joins TRBV5-5 and TRBJ1-6; 7 bases are a match to TRBD1. Per the germline V gene, CDR1 is SGHKS and CDR2 is YYEKEE (reference sequence). V gave up 1 base and J gave up 7 bases; unmatched junction bases: 11. The CDR3 runs 17 residues. DNA of the CDR3: TGTGCCAGCAGCTTGATAGGGGCCGGGACAGTAAATTCACCCCTCCACTTT. It encodes CASSLIGAGTVNSPLHF.

The chain joins TRBV4-2 to TRBJ2-7; maybe TRBD2 (6 bases). This CDR3 spans 13 amino acids. The germline V and J ends were trimmed by 7 bases and 3 bases, with 13 bases remaining between them. Germline values: CDR1 LGHNA, CDR2 YNFKEQ. CDR3: CASTEPGDYEQYF. CDR3 DNA sequence: TGTGCCAGCACCGAACCGGGAGACTACGAGCAGTACTTC.

The chain is built from TRBV6-5 and TRBJ1-2; a possible D gene is TRBD1 (6 bases). CDR1 is MNHEY, CDR2 SVGAGI, per germline. Trimming took off 6 bases at V and 4 bases at J, with 15 bases between the two ends. The CDR3 is made up of 14 amino acids. CDR3: CASRGTLGGYGYTF. The DNA of the CDR3 is TGTGCCAGCAGAGGTACCTTAGGGGGCTATGGCTACACCTTC.

The chain employs TRBV11-2 and TRBJ2-1; 8 positions agree with TRBD2. Per germline, CDR1 SGHAT and CDR2 FQNNGV. V gave up 1 base and J gave up 7 bases; unmatched junction bases: 3. The CDR3 spans 14 residues. The CDR3 DNA reads as TGTGCCAGCAGCTTAGTAGCGGGAAGAAATGAGCAGTTCTTC. Residues: CASSLVAGRNEQFF.

This clone was counted once. The V call is TRBV7-3, the J call TRBJ2-1, with no clear D. The CDR3 is 15 residues long. Germline CDR1 is SGHTA and CDR2 is FQGTGA. V lost 4 bases to trimming and J lost 2 bases, with 12 bases between them. The CDR3 loop reads CASSYTLPTYNEQFF. DNA of the CDR3: TGTGCCAGCAGCTATACTCTTCCCACCTACAATGAGCAGTTCTTC.

V and J are TRBV7-2 and TRBJ1-1; D might be TRBD1 (6 bases). V lost 6 bases and J 4 bases, leaving 15 bases between the germline ends. Looked up from germline, CDR1 is SGHTA and CDR2 is FQGNSA. The CDR3 length is 14 residues. The CDR3 is CASRSRRTVTEAFF. DNA of the CDR3: TGTGCCAGCAGAAGTAGGAGGACAGTCACTGAAGCTTTCTTT.

The count of this clone is one. This chain links TRBV7-9 with TRBJ1-3; TRBD1 might be the D (5 bases). CDR1 is SEHNR and CDR2 is FQNEAQ in the germline V gene (reference sequence). The CDR3 spans 16 residues. Between the trimmed V and J ends, which lost 1 base and 3 bases, there was a span of 13 bases. The CDR3 reads CASSLGVTGVGNTIYF. The CDR3 nucleotides are TGTGCCAGCAGCTTAGGCGTTACAGGAGTTGGAAACACCATATATTTT.

The chain employs TRBV27 and TRBJ2-2, with a tentative D call TRBD2 (6 bases). The CDR3 consists of 14 residues. Germline CDR1 is MNHEY and CDR2 is SMNVEV (reference sequence). Trimming cost V 3 bases and J 4 bases, with 9 bases left between them. CDR3 sequence (DNA): TGTGCCAGCAGTTTGGGACTCTTCACCGGGGAGCTGTTTTTT. Its translation is CASSLGLFTGELFF.